Shown below are 18 T cell receptor beta chains from a single sample sequenced in a study of cytomegalovirus exposure and HLA in healthy donors. 13 Jbeta primers and 60 Vbeta primers were used for the PCR. The method was immunoSEQ multiplex PCR; TCRdb's version includes in-frame clones alone and lacks a portion of them. This repertoire comprises 150,000 to 200,000 clones; its ten largest clones make up approximately 0.72%. The sample taken for sequencing was PBMCs. Receptor source: a woman under 30 in good health and CMV-seropositive.

The chain recombines TRBV30 with TRBJ1-2, with 8 bases matching TRBD1. The germline V gene has CDR1 GTSNPN and CDR2 SVGIG (reference sequence). CDR3 length: 17 amino acids. The V segment lost 3 bases and the J segment 0 bases; nucleotides outside the gene matches: 12. In nucleotides, the CDR3 is TGTGCCTGGAGGGGAGGACAGGGATCGAATACTAACTATGGCTACACCTTC. The encoded protein is CAWRGGQGSNTNYGYTF.

This chain connects TRBV30 to TRBJ1-6, with TRBD1 as a possible D gene (5 bases). V dropped 2 bases and J dropped 5 bases, with 10 bases sitting between them. CDR3 length equals 14 residues. In germline, CDR1 is GTSNPN, CDR2 SVGIG (reference sequence). The CDR3 DNA reads TGTGCCTGGAGTCTGTCCAGGGATAATTCACCCCTCCACTTT. Amino acid sequence: CAWSLSRDNSPLHF.

The chain uses TRBV15 and TRBJ1-1, with 8 bases fitting TRBD1. This CDR3 comprises 15 residues. Germline values: CDR1 LNHNV, CDR2 YYDKDF (reference sequence). V was clipped by 0 bases and J by 8 bases; unmatched bases: 8. The CDR3 loop is CATSRDLAGGGEAFF. As DNA, the CDR3 is TGTGCCACCAGCAGAGATCTGGCAGGGGGCGGGGAAGCTTTCTTT.

The chain combines TRBV6-5 with TRBJ2-1; D perhaps matches TRBD1 (5 bases). Trimming shortened V by 6 bases and J by 4 bases, and 16 bases separated the two germline ends. Germline lookup yields CDR1 MNHEY and CDR2 SVGAGI. The CDR3 is made up of 15 amino acids. This CDR3 reads CASRPRAEYYNEQFF. DNA of the CDR3: TGTGCCAGCAGACCCAGGGCGGAGTATTACAATGAGCAGTTCTTC.

This chain joins TRBV10-3 and TRBJ2-1, with 10 bases identical to TRBD1. The CDR3 extends over 12 amino acids. The V gene end was trimmed by 10 bases and the J gene end by 10 bases; junction bases not matched to a gene: 7. From germline, CDR1 is ENHRY and CDR2 SYGVKD. In DNA, the CDR3 is TGTGCCACCACGGGACAGGGGAACGAGCAGTTCTTC. Its translation: CATTGQGNEQFF.

The V gene is TRBV15, the J gene TRBJ1-2; D is ambiguous. The CDR3 has 15 amino acids. The V gene's germline CDR1 is LNHNV and CDR2 YYDKDF (reference sequence). The V gene lost 3 bases and the J gene lost 5 bases, with 16 bases spanning the gap. The CDR3 DNA follows: TGTGCCACCAGCAGTTACATGGGAGTTGGGTATGGCTACACCTTC. It codes for CATSSYMGVGYGYTF. Combining the CDR3 with reference TRBV15 and TRBJ1-2 gives the whole variable domain DAMVIQNPRYQVTQFGKPVTLSCSQTLNHNVMYWYQQKSSQAPKLLFHYYDKDFNNEADTPDNFQSRRPNTSFCFLDIRSPGLGDTAMYLCATSSYMGVGYGYTFGSGTRLTVV.

V and J are TRBV30 and TRBJ1-2, with 7 bases lining up with TRBD1. J was trimmed by 1 base and V by 3 bases; bases with no gene match: 5. The CDR3 length is 14 residues. Germline V gives CDR1 GTSNPN, CDR2 SVGIG (reference sequence). The DNA of the CDR3 is TGTGCCTGGAGACCGGGACAGCTTAACTATGGCTACACCTTC. This sequence encodes CAWRPGQLNYGYTF.

This rearrangement joins TRBV6-5 to TRBJ2-3; TRBD1 agrees at 7 bases. Germline V gives CDR1 MNHEY, CDR2 SVGAGI. V was clipped by 6 bases and J by 0 bases; unmatched bases: 3. The CDR3 loop spans 14 amino acids. CDR3 sequence reads: CASRMTGSTDTQYF. The CDR3 bases are TGTGCCAGCAGAATGACAGGGAGCACAGATACGCAGTATTTT.

The chain carries TRBV6-1 and TRBJ2-2; a weak D match, TRBD2 (6 bases). This CDR3 comprises 15 residues. Trimming took 8 bases from V and 3 from J, leaving 16 bases between them. The germline CDR1 and CDR2 sequences are MNHNS and SASEGT. The DNA of the CDR3 is TGTGCCAGCTGGGTGGGGGGATATGACACCGGGGAGCTGTTTTTT. It yields the protein CASWVGGYDTGELFF.

The chain has TRBV2 and TRBJ1-1; TRBD1 is a possible D gene (5 bases). Deletions cut 4 bases from V and 2 bases from J, with 11 bases between. Per the germline V gene, CDR1 is SNHLY and CDR2 is FYNNEI. This CDR3 has 14 amino acids. This CDR3 is CASSGQGVNTEAFF. CDR3 DNA: TGTGCCAGCAGTGGGCAAGGGGTAAACACTGAAGCTTTCTTT. Full variable domain (remainder filled in from reference TRBV2 and TRBJ1-1): EPEVTQTPSHQVTQMGQEVILRCVPISNHLYFYWYRQILGQKVEFLVSFYNNEISEKSEIFDDQFSVERPDGSNFTLKIRSTKLEDSAMYFCASSGQGVNTEAFFGQGTRLTVV.

V gene TRBV7-6 combines with J gene TRBJ1-4, with D perhaps TRBD1 (5 bases). Germline CDR1 SGHVS, CDR2 FNYEAQ. Trimming stripped 0 bases from V and 5 bases from J, with 7 bases between. This CDR3 is 14 amino acids long. The CDR3 DNA follows: TGTGCCAGCAGCTTAGCACCAGGGAATGAAAAACTGTTTTTT. Its translation is CASSLAPGNEKLFF.

The genes are TRBV5-4 and TRBJ2-1, with D maybe TRBD2 (6 bases). The CDR3 consists of 14 residues. Trimming removed 5 bases at V and 0 bases at J, with 9 bases between. CDR1 and CDR2 from the germline V gene are SGHNT and YYREEE (reference sequence). The CDR3 sequence: CASRPGSSYNEQFF. The DNA for the CDR3 is TGTGCCAGCAGGCCCGGGAGCTCCTACAATGAGCAGTTCTTC.

This chain connects TRBV6-5 to TRBJ2-6; 9 positions match TRBD1. The trim removed 6 bases at V and 4 bases at J, leaving 4 bases unmatched. This CDR3 region has 15 residues. Per the germline V gene, CDR1 is MNHEY and CDR2 is SVGAGI. The DNA of the CDR3 is TGTGCCAGCAGACGTGGGACAGGGGGGGCCAACGTCCTGACTTTC. This gives the protein CASRRGTGGANVLTF.

V is TRBV4-3 and J is TRBJ2-2, with 7 bases lining up with TRBD1. CDR1 is LGHNA, CDR2 YSLEER, per germline. The CDR3 spans 15 residues. The junction had 3 bases not matched to a gene; V was cut back by 5 bases and J by 0 bases. The CDR3 nucleotides read TGCGCCAGCAGCGAAGGACAGGCGAACACCGGGGAGCTGTTTTTT. It encodes CASSEGQANTGELFF.

The chain carries TRBV5-1 and TRBJ2-4, with TRBD1 identical over 8 bases. The CDR3 loop spans 14 amino acids. Trimming cost V 2 bases and J 6 bases; bases outside gene matches: 4. Looked up from germline, CDR1 is SGHRS and CDR2 is YFSETQ. CDR3: CASSLRQGPNIQYF. CDR3 sequence (DNA): TGCGCCAGCAGCTTACGACAGGGGCCAAACATTCAGTACTTC. The full variable domain, its missing parts supplied by reference TRBV5-1 and TRBJ2-4, is KAGVTQTPRYLIKTRGQQVTLSCSPISGHRSVSWYQQTPGQGLQFLFEYFSETQRNKGNFPGRFSGRQFSNSRSEMNVSTLELGDSALYLCASSLRQGPNIQYFGAGTRLSVL.

V is TRBV4-2 and J is TRBJ2-3; the D gene is possibly TRBD2 (7 bases). V lost 3 bases and J lost 3, with 19 bases in between. The CDR3 is 17 amino acids. Germline loops: CDR1 LGHNA, CDR2 YNFKEQ. CDR3: CASSQGSRGAGTDTQYF. Written as DNA, the CDR3 is TGTGCCAGCAGCCAGGGCAGTCGGGGGGCGGGAACAGATACGCAGTATTTT.

The chain links TRBV30 to TRBJ2-7; 7 bases align to TRBD1. Germline values: CDR1 GTSNPN, CDR2 SVGIG (reference sequence). With 4 bases clipped from V and 0 bases from J, the junction kept 6 bases outside the gene matches. This CDR3 spans 14 amino acids. CDR3 DNA sequence: TGTGCCTGGACACAGGGACAGAACTCCTACGAGCAGTACTTC. Its protein is CAWTQGQNSYEQYF. Looking up the rest from reference TRBV30 and TRBJ2-7 gives the full variable domain: SQTIHQWPATLVQPVGSPLSLECTVEGTSNPNLYWYRQAAGRGLQLLFYSVGIGQISSEVPQNLSASRPQDRQFILSSKKLLLSDSGFYLCAWTQGQNSYEQYFGPGTRLTVT.

The V gene is TRBV6-1, the J gene TRBJ2-7; 7 bases fit TRBD1. Losses at the gene ends were 1 base for V and 0 bases for J; bases not matched to a gene: 6. This CDR3 region has 16 residues. Germline CDR1 reads MNHNS; CDR2 reads SASEGT. CDR3 protein: CASSEDRDRFSYEQYF. DNA for the CDR3: TGTGCCAGCAGTGAAGACCGGGACAGATTCTCCTACGAGCAGTACTTC.